The 22 T cell receptor beta chains below come from one sample, sequenced in a study of post-analysis software for immune sequencing data. Study conclusions and caveats: Five or six TRBV segments (TRBV5-6, TRBV5-1 and TRBV20-1 among them) occurred more frequently in patients than in controls.

For these TCRs, the target antigens are not known. Carried by the TCR beta cDNA libraries were unique molecular identifiers. Each CDR3 protein gets one entry after TCRdb re-called the PCR reads with MiXCR. The sample gives fewer than 900,000 distinct CDR3 sequences, 40% to 55% of which show up once; around 4.7% is in the top ten. Sequencing input: blood. The receptors here all came from a girl between 10 and 17 years old with multiple sclerosis.

V and J are TRBV7-9 and TRBJ1-2; D possibly corresponds to TRBD1 (5 bases). Germline lookup yields CDR1 SEHNR and CDR2 FQNEAQ (reference sequence). V lost 1 base and J 4 bases, leaving 10 bases between the germline ends. The CDR3 is made up of 14 amino acids. CDR3 amino acids: CASSLGDGPYGYTF. The CDR3 region has the DNA TGTGCCAGCAGCTTAGGGGACGGTCCCTATGGCTACACCTTC.

The V and J genes are TRBV9 and TRBJ2-7; D unclear. Per germline, CDR1 SGDLS and CDR2 YYNGEE. The CDR3 is 13 amino acids. The germline V and J ends were trimmed by 2 bases and 3 bases, with 9 bases remaining between them. CDR3 in amino acids: CASSVGELYEQYF. The CDR3 DNA reads as TGTGCCAGCAGCGTTGGCGAGCTCTACGAGCAGTACTTC.

The chain uses TRBV5-1 and TRBJ2-7; 11 bases fit TRBD1. V was clipped by 0 bases and J by 3 bases; unmatched bases: 11. Germline V lookup: CDR1 SGHRS, CDR2 YFSETQ. The CDR3 runs 18 residues. CDR3 nucleotide sequence: TGCGCCAGCAGCTTGGGATCGGACAGGGGGCGCGGAATCTACGAGCAGTACTTC. Translated: CASSLGSDRGRGIYEQYF.

This sequence joins TRBV15 and TRBJ2-5; D is unresolved. The germline CDR1 and CDR2 sequences are LNHNV and YYDKDF (reference sequence). The V gene lost 3 bases and the J gene lost 0 bases, with 14 bases spanning the gap. The CDR3 is 16 residues long. CDR3 in amino acids: CATSSHLELHQETQYF. The DNA for the CDR3 is TGTGCCACCAGCAGTCACTTGGAACTGCACCAAGAGACCCAGTACTTC.

The chain uses TRBV11-2 and TRBJ2-1; D possibly corresponds to TRBD1 (6 bases). Trimming took off 6 bases at V and 4 bases at J, with 10 bases between the two ends. The CDR3 spans 13 residues. The germline CDR1 and CDR2 sequences are SGHAT and FQNNGV. CDR3 sequence: CASRTGNYNEQFF. CDR3 DNA: TGTGCCAGCAGGACAGGCAATTACAATGAGCAGTTCTTC.

The V call is TRBV5-6, the J call TRBJ1-2; D unresolved. The CDR3 has 16 amino acids. From germline, CDR1 is SGHDT and CDR2 YYEEEE. Trimming took 0 bases from V and 0 from J, leaving 12 bases between them. The CDR3 DNA reads TGTGCCAGCAGCTTGGCCGCGACCCTTTCTAACTATGGCTACACCTTC. As protein: CASSLAATLSNYGYTF.

This clonotype has just a few counts. This chain links TRBV27 with TRBJ1-6, with TRBD1 identical over 7 bases. Germline loops: CDR1 MNHEY, CDR2 SMNVEV (reference sequence). CDR3 length equals 16 residues. V shed 5 bases, J shed 6 bases, and the junction held 10 bases outside the gene matches. CDR3 loop: CASSARQGAGNSPLHF. For the CDR3, the DNA is TGTGCCAGCAGTGCAAGACAGGGAGCGGGTAATTCACCCCTCCACTTT.

The CDR3 is CASSSYDSYEQYF. The CDR3 bases are TGTGCCAGCAGTTCCTATGACTCCTACGAGCAGTACTTC. The V and J genes are TRBV27 and TRBJ2-7; no reliable D call. Germline lookup yields CDR1 MNHEY and CDR2 SMNVEV (reference sequence). The CDR3 runs to 13 residues. Trimming pared 4 bases from V and 0 bases from J, leaving 7 bases between.

The rearrangement links TRBV7-2 to TRBJ2-5; D might be TRBD2 (6 bases). The CDR3 is 15 residues long. The germline gives CDR1 SGHTA, CDR2 FQGNSA. V lost 2 bases, J lost 4 bases, and 14 bases lay in between. The chain's CDR3 is CASSLRGPGGETQYF. CDR3 coding DNA: TGTGCCAGCAGCTTACGAGGCCCCGGGGGAGAGACCCAGTACTTC.

The DNA of the CDR3 is TGCAGTGCTAGTCTCGGGACAGGGGGAGCCTACGAGCAGTACTTC. The encoded protein is CSASLGTGGAYEQYF. The rearrangement links TRBV20-1 to TRBJ2-7; 11 nucleotides align to TRBD1. The germline V gene has CDR1 DFQATT and CDR2 SNEGSKA (reference sequence). V dropped 3 bases and J dropped 2; count of bases not matched to a gene: 6. CDR3 length equals 15 residues.

This clonotype was detected a few times. This rearrangement joins TRBV6-2 or TRBV6-3 to TRBJ2-7; no reliable D call. Trimming removed 7 bases from V and 3 bases from J, with 7 bases in between. CDR3 size: 11 residues. CDR1 is MNHEY, CDR2 SVGEGT, per germline. CDR3 DNA: TGTGCCAGCACTCAGAGCTACGAGCAGTACTTC. Its translation is CASTQSYEQYF.

The J gene is TRBJ2-7, the V gene TRBV10-2; no clear D. Germline V gene lookup returns CDR1 WSHSY and CDR2 SAAADI. V was cut by 6 bases and J by 5 bases, with 8 bases left in between. This CDR3 has 11 amino acids. The CDR3 reads CASSQLDEQYF. CDR3 nucleotide sequence: TGCGCCAGCAGCCAATTGGACGAGCAGTACTTC.

The V gene is TRBV20-1, the J gene TRBJ1-2; 7 bases align to TRBD1. J was trimmed by 5 bases and V by 2 bases; bases with no gene match: 11. The CDR3 has 15 residues. In germline, CDR1 is DFQATT, CDR2 SNEGSKA (reference sequence). The DNA for the CDR3 is TGCAGTGCTAGACCGTCGACAGGGAAAGGGTATGGCTACACCTTC. Its protein is CSARPSTGKGYGYTF.

The CDR3 loop is CASSFTGGADTQYF. DNA for the CDR3: TGTGCCAGCAGCTTCACAGGGGGTGCAGATACGCAGTATTTT. The V gene is TRBV12-3 or TRBV12-4, the J gene TRBJ2-3, with TRBD1 identical over 8 bases. The CDR3 loop spans 14 amino acids. After removal of 6 bases from V and 4 bases from J, the junction contained 6 bases not matched to a gene.

This clonotype has at least ten counts. J is TRBJ2-1 and V is TRBV29-1; possibly TRBD2 for D (5 bases). Germline V lookup: CDR1 SQVTM, CDR2 ANQGSEA. The CDR3 has 11 residues. Between the trimmed V and J ends, which lost 4 bases and 4 bases, there was a span of 5 bases. The CDR3 DNA follows: TGCAGCGTTGGCGGGTACAATGAGCAGTTCTTC. Encoded protein: CSVGGYNEQFF.

The rearrangement uses TRBV27 and TRBJ2-5, with D perhaps TRBD1 (6 bases). Trimming left V 0 bases short and J 5 bases short, with 13 bases between. Germline V CDR1 and CDR2: MNHEY, SMNVEV (reference sequence). This CDR3 region has 15 residues. The CDR3 region is CASSLSNRAGETQYF. The DNA of the CDR3 is TGTGCCAGCAGTTTATCCAACAGGGCTGGCGAGACCCAGTACTTC.

The rearrangement links TRBV20-1 to TRBJ2-5; 8 bases line up with TRBD2. The germline CDR1 and CDR2 sequences are DFQATT and SNEGSKA (reference sequence). This CDR3 region has 14 residues. V lost 4 bases and J lost 2; bases outside the gene matches: 6. CDR3 amino acids: CSATRLALQETQYF. The DNA for the CDR3 is TGCAGTGCTACGAGACTAGCGTTACAAGAGACCCAGTACTTC.

This clonotype turned up a few times. The CDR3 region has the DNA TGCAGCGTTGTCCCGCGACAGTACGAAGCTTTCTTT. Its protein product is CSVVPRQYEAFF. The J gene is TRBJ1-1, the V gene TRBV29-1, with D maybe TRBD1 (5 bases). Trimming cost V 4 bases and J 8 bases, with 14 bases left between them. The germline gives CDR1 SQVTM, CDR2 ANQGSEA. The CDR3 is 12 amino acids.

The genes are TRBV4-1 and TRBJ2-2; 7 bases agree with TRBD1. After removal of 4 bases from V and 3 bases from J, the junction contained 8 bases not matched to a gene. This CDR3 spans 16 amino acids. The germline CDR1 and CDR2 sequences are MGHRA and YSYEKL. The CDR3 coding sequence is TGCGCCAGCAGCCCCGGTACAGGGGTCGACACCGGGGAGCTGTTTTTT. Amino acid sequence: CASSPGTGVDTGELFF.

This clonotype has at least ten counts. V is TRBV15 and J is TRBJ2-4, with TRBD2 matching 10 bases. This CDR3 contains 15 residues. Looked up from germline, CDR1 is LNHNV and CDR2 is YYDKDF (reference sequence). J gave up 6 bases and V 1 base, and 3 bases lay outside the gene matches. The CDR3 spells CATSRGEREGNIQYF. The CDR3 DNA is TGTGCCACCAGCAGAGGGGAGCGGGAGGGAAACATTCAGTACTTC.

The gene calls are TRBV5-1 and TRBJ2-4, with 13 nucleotides matching TRBD2. From germline, CDR1 is SGHRS and CDR2 YFSETQ. This CDR3 region has 15 residues. The V gene end was trimmed by 4 bases and the J gene end by 13 bases; junction bases not matched to a gene: 11. As DNA, the CDR3 is TGCGCCAGCAGCCCAGCCTTCGGACTAGCGGGGGAGCAGTACTTC. This encodes CASSPAFGLAGEQYF. Variable domain in full (rest from reference TRBV5-1 and TRBJ2-4): KAGVTQTPRYLIKTRGQQVTLSCSPISGHRSVSWYQQTPGQGLQFLFEYFSETQRNKGNFPGRFSGRQFSNSRSEMNVSTLELGDSALYLCASSPAFGLAGEQYFGAGTRLSVL.

This clonotype was observed a few times. The chain uses TRBV10-3 and TRBJ2-7, with a weak D call TRBD2 (6 bases). Looked up from germline, CDR1 is ENHRY and CDR2 is SYGVKD. The CDR3 contains 14 residues. With 1 base removed from V and 4 bases from J, the gap between germline ends came to 11 bases. The CDR3 reads CAISEYGGIYEQYF. The CDR3 region has the DNA TGTGCCATCAGTGAGTACGGCGGGATTTACGAGCAGTACTTC.